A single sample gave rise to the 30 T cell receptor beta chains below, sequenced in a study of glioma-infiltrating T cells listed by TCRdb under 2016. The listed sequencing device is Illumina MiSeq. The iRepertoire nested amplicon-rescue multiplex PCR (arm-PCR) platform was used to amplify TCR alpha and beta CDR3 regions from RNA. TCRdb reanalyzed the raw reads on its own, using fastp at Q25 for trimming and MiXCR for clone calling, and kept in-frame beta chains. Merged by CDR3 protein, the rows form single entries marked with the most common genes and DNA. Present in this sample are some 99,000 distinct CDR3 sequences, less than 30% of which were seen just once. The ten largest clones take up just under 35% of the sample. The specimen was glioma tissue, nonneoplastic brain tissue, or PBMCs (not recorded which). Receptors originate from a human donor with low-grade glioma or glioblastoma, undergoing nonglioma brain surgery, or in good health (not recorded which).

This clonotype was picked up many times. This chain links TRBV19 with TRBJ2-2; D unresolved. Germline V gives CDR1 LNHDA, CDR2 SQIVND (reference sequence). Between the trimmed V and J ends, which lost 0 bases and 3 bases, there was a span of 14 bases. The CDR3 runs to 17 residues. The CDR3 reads CASSIDPPSVYTGELFF. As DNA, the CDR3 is TGTGCCAGTAGTATAGATCCCCCCTCTGTGTACACCGGGGAGCTGTTTTTT.

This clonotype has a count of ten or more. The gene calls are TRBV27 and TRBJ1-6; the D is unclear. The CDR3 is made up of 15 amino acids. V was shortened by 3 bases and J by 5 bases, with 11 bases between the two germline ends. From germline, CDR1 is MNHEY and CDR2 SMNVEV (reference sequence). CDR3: CASSLTRKNNSPLHF. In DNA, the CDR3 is TGTGCCAGCAGTTTGACTCGGAAGAATAATTCACCCCTCCACTTT.

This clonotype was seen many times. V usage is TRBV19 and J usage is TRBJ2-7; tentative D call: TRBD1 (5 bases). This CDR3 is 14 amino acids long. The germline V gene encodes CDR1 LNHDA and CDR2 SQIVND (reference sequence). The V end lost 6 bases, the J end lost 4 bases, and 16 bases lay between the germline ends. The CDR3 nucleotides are TGTGCCAGTAGGCGGACACAGGCAACTTACGAGCAGTACTTC. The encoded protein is CASRRTQATYEQYF. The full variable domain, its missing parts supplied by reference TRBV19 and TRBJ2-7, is DGGITQSPKYLFRKEGQNVTLSCEQNLNHDAMYWYRQDPGQGLRLIYYSQIVNDFQKGDIAEGYSVSREKKESFPLTVTSAQKNPTAFYLCASRRTQATYEQYFGPGTRLTVT.

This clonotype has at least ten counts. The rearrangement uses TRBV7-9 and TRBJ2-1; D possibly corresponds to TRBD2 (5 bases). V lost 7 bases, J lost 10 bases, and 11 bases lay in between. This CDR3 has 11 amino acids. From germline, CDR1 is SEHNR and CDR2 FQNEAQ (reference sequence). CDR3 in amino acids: CASTLGLEQFF. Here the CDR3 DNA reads TGTGCCAGCACCCTCGGACTGGAGCAGTTCTTC.

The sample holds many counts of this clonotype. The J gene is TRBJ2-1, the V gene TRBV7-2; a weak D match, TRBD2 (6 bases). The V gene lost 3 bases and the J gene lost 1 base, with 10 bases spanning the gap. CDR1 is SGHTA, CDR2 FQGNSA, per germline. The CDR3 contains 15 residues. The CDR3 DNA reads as TGTGCCAGCAGCTTGAGACTAGATTCCTACAATGAGCAGTTCTTC. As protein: CASSLRLDSYNEQFF.

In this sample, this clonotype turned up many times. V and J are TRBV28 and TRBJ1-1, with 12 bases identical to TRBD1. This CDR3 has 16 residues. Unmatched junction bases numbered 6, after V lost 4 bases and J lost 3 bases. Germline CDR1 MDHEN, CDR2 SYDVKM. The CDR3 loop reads CASSSGTGGSYTEAFF. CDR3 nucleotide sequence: TGTGCCAGCAGTTCCGGGACAGGGGGCTCGTACACTGAAGCTTTCTTT.

The CDR3 is CAWSVAWDRGYEQYF. CDR3 sequence (DNA): TGTGCCTGGAGTGTTGCCTGGGACAGGGGCTACGAGCAGTACTTC. This sequence joins TRBV30 and TRBJ2-7; 10 nucleotides match TRBD1. Germline loops: CDR1 GTSNPN, CDR2 SVGIG (reference sequence). The CDR3 consists of 15 residues. Germline trimming cut 0 bases from V and 3 bases from J; bases unmatched to any gene: 5.

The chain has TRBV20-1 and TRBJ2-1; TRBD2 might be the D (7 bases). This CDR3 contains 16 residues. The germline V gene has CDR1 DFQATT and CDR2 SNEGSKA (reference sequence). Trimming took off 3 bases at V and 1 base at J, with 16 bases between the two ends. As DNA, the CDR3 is TGCAGTGCTAGGGGAGGGGGGAGGCTATCCTACAATGAGCAGTTCTTC. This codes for CSARGGGRLSYNEQFF.

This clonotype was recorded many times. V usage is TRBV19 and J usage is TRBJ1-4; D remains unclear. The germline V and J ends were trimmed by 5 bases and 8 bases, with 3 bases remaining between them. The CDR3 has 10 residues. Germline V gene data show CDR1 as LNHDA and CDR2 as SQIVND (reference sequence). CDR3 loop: CASSFEKLFF. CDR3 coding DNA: TGTGCCAGTAGTTTCGAAAAACTGTTTTTT.

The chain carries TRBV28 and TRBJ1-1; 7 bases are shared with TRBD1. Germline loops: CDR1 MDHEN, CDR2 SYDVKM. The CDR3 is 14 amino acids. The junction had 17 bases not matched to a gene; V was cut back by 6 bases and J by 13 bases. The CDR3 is CASRPQGFDTGVFF. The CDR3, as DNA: TGTGCCAGCAGACCACAGGGGTTTGACACTGGAGTTTTCTTT.

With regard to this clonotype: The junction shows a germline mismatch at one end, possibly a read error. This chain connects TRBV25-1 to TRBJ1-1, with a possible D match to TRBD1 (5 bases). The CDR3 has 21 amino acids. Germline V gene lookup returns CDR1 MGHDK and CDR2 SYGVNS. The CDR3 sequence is CASSGPGGGGTQTRLNIEALF. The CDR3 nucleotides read TGTGCCAGCAGTGGACCCGGCGGGGGTGGGACCCAGACCAGATTGAACATTGAAGCTTTATTT.

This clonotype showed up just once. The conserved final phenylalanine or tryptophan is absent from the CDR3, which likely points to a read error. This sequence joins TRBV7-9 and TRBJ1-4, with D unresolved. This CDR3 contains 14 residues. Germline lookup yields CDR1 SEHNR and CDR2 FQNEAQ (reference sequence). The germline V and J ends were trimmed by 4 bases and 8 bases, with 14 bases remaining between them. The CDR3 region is CASSSSNHWEKLFS. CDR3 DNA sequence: TGTGCCAGCAGCTCCTCGAATCATTGGGAAAAACTGTTTTCT.

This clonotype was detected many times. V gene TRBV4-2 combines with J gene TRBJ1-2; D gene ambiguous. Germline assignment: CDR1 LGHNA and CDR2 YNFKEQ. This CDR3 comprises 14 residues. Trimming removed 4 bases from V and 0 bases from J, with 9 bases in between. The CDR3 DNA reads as TGTGCCAGCAGCCCCGCAGGCGCTAACTATGGCTACACCTTC. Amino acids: CASSPAGANYGYTF.

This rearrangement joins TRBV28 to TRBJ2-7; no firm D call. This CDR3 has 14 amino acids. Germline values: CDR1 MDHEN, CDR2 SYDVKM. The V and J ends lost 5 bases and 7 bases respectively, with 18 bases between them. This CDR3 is CASSENPVWLEQYF. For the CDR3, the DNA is TGTGCCAGCAGTGAAAATCCCGTGTGGTTGGAGCAGTACTTC.

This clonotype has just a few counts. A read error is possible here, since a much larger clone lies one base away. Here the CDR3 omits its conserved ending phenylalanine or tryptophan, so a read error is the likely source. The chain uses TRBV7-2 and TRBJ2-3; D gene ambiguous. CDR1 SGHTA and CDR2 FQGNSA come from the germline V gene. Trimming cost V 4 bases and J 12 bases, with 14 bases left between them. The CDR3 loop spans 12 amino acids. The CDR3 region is CASSSPGLSQYV. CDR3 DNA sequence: TGTGCCAGCAGCTCACCGGGCCTTAGCCAGTATGTT.

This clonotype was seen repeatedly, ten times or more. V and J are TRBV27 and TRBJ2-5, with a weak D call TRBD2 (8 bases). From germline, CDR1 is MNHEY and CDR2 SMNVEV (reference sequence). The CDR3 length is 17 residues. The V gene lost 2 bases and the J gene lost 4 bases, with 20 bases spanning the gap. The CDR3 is CASSLRFGRGPGETQYF. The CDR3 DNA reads TGTGCCAGCAGTTTAAGGTTCGGGAGGGGGCCGGGAGAGACCCAGTACTTC.

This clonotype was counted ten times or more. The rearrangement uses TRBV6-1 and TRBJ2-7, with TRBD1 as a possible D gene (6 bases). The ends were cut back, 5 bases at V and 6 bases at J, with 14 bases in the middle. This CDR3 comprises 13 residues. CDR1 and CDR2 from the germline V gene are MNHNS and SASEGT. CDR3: CASSYNRVGEQYF. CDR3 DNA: TGTGCCAGCAGTTATAACAGGGTGGGCGAGCAGTACTTC.

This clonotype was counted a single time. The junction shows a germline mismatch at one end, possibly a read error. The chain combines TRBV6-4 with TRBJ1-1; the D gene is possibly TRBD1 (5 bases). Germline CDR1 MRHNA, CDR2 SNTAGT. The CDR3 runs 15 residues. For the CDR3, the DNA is TGTGCCAGCAGTGAGCAGGGCCCGATGAATACTGAAGCTTTCTTT. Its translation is CASSEQGPMNTEAFF.

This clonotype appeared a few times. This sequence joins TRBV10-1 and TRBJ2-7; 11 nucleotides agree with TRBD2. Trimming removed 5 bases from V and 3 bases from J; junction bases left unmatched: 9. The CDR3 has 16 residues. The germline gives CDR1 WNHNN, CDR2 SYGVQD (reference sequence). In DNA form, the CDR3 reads TGCGCCAGCAGTCCAGGGACTAGCGGATATCACTACGAGCAGTACTTC. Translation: CASSPGTSGYHYEQYF.

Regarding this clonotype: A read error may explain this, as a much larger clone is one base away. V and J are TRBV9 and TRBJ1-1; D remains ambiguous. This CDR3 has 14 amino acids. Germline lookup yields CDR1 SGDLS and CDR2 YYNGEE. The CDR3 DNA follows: TGTGCCAGCACCCCTTCGTGGGGATTCACTAAAGCTTTCTTT. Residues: CASTPSWGFTKAFF.

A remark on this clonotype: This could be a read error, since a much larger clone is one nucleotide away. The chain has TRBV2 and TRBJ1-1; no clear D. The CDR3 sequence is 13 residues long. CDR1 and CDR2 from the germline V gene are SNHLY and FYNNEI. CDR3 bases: TGTGCCAGCAGGGACGGGATCAGCACTAAAGCTTTCTTT. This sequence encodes CASRDGISTKAFF.

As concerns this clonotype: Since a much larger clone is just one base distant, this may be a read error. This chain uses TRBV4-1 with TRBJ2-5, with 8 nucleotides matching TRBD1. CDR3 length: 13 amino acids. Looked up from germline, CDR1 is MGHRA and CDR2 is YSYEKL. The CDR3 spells CASRQTGVETRYF. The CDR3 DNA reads TGCGCCAGCAGACAGACAGGGGTAGAGACCCGGTACTTC.

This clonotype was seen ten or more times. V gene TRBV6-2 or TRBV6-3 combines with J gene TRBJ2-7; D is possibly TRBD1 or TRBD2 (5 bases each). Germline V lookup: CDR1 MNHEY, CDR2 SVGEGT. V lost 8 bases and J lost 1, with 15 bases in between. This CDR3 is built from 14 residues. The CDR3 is CASGDGRLSYEQYF. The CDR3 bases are TGTGCCAGCGGGGACGGGCGGCTTTCCTACGAGCAGTACTTC.

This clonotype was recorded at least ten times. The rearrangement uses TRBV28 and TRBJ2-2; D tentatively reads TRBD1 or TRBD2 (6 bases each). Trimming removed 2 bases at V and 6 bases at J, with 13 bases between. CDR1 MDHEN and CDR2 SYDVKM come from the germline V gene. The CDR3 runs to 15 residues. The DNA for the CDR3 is TGTGCCAGCAGTTTAATACGTAGGGGGGCCGGGGAGCTGTTTTTT. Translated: CASSLIRRGAGELFF. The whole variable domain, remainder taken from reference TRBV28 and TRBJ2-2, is DVKVTQSSRYLVKRTGEKVFLECVQDMDHENMFWYRQDPGLGLRLIYFSYDVKMKEKGDIPEGYSVSREKKERFSLILESASTNQTSMYLCASSLIRRGAGELFFGEGSRLTVL.

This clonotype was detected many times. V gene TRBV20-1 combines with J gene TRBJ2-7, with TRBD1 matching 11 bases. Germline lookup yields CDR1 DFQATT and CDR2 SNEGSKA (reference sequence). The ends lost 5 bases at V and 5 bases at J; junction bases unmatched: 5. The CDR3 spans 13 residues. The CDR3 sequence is CSALRDRGNEQYF. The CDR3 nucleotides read TGCAGTGCTCTCCGGGACAGGGGGAACGAGCAGTACTTC.

CDR3 sequence (DNA): TGCGCCAGCAGCTTGGAGAGCAATCAGCCCCAGCATTTT. Protein product: CASSLESNQPQHF. V usage is TRBV5-1 and J usage is TRBJ1-5; D call uncertain. Trimming pared 0 bases from V and 1 base from J, leaving 2 bases between. There are 13 residues in the CDR3. Germline CDR1 reads SGHRS; CDR2 reads YFSETQ.

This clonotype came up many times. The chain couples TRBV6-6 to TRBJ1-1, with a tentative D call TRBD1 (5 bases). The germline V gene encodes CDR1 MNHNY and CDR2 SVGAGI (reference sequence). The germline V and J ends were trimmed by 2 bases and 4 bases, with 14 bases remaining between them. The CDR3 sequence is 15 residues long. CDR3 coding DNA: TGTGCCAGCAGTTACGCGAGCAGGGTCGGCACTGAAGCTTTCTTT. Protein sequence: CASSYASRVGTEAFF.

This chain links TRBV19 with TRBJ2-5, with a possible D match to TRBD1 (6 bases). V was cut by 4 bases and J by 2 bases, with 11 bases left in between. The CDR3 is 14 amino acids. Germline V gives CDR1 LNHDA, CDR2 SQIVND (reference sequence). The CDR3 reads CASSTHRVQETQYF. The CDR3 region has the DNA TGTGCCAGTAGTACTCACAGGGTTCAAGAGACCCAGTACTTC.

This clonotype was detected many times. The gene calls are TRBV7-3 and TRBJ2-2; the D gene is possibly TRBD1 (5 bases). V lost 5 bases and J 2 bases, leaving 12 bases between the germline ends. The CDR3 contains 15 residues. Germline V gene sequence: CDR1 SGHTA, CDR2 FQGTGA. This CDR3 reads CASSPNDRNTGELFF. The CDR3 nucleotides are TGTGCCAGCAGCCCTAACGACAGAAACACCGGGGAGCTGTTTTTT. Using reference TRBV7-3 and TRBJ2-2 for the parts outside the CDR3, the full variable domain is GAGVSQTPSNKVTEKGKYVELRCDPISGHTALYWYRQSLGQGPEFLIYFQGTGAADDSGLPNDRFFAVRPEGSVSTLKIQRTERGDSAVYLCASSPNDRNTGELFFGEGSRLTVL.

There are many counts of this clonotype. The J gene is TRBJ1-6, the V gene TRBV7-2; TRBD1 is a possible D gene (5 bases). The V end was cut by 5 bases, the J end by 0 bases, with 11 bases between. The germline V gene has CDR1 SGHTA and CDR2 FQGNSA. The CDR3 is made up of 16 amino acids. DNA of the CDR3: TGTGCCAGCAGCCCTCAAGGGGTCTCCTATAATTCACCCCTCCACTTT. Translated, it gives CASSPQGVSYNSPLHF.